The clone carrying this T cell receptor beta chain was seen a few times. No antigen is known for it. This sample is drawn from a study of cytomegalovirus exposure and HLA in healthy donors. Findings and caveats of the study: Analyses of presence/absence relied on an assumption of roughly uniform sequencing depth across donors. Specific recognition of CMV antigens was confirmed in vitro for a few chains (all CMV-associated). Later analysis indicated greater clonal expansion among HLA-associated TCR beta chains than among equally common other chains.

PCR amplification relied on 60 Vbeta primers (plus 13 Jbeta primers). The authors' processing: The count from a later analysis was tens of millions of unique TCR beta chains, roughly 11 million of them shared. Libraries were prepared by immunoSEQ multiplex PCR; TCRdb keeps only in-frame clonotypes and omits some of them. V and J calls and clone size are those listed in that table; D and trimming were worked out from the DNA. The repertoire holds tens of thousands of clones, with 55% to 75% as singletons. Germline V gives CDR1 KGHSH, CDR2 LQKENI. CDR3 size: 16 residues. The V gene end was trimmed by 4 bases and the J gene end by 8 bases; junction bases not matched to a gene: 13.

The V call is TRBV18, the J call TRBJ2-1, with 8 bases that match TRBD1. Sequencing used PBMCs. The receptor comes from a woman in her 40s in good health and CMV-seropositive. CDR3 region: CASSQRRPGGEDEQFF. CDR3 sequence (DNA): TGTGCCAGCTCACAGCGACGGCCAGGGGGCGAAGATGAGCAGTTCTTC.